Listed here is a single T cell receptor (beta chain). All enrollees were roughly 18 to 100 years old and from around 25 US areas. Original methodology: Amplification of reference gene primers was used by the study to estimate nucleated cell counts. Clones were read by immunoSEQ multiplex PCR, and TCRdb kept only the in-frame ones, dropping some. V, J and clone size are those of that table, while D and trimming were read from the DNA. The sample has roughly 250,000 clones; roughly 88% are singletons. The data were obtained in a study of blood T cell repertoires in COVID-19. Turning to the study itself: Nucleic acid was either cDNA or gDNA, and it came from T cells, B-cell-depleted T cells, or PBMCs.

The CDR3 has 13 residues. V shed 2 bases and J 7 bases; nucleotides not matched to a gene: 4. Germline CDR1 and CDR2: LNHNV and YYDKDF (reference sequence). The TCR sequence derives from a woman in her thirties or forties with acute COVID-19. The chain links TRBV15 to TRBJ1-2; 7 bases are a match to TRBD1. The sequenced sample was PBMCs or T cells enriched from blood (not recorded which). CDR3 protein: CATSRTGQVGYTF. CDR3 nucleotides: TGTGCCACCAGCAGAACTGGACAGGTTGGCTACACCTTC.